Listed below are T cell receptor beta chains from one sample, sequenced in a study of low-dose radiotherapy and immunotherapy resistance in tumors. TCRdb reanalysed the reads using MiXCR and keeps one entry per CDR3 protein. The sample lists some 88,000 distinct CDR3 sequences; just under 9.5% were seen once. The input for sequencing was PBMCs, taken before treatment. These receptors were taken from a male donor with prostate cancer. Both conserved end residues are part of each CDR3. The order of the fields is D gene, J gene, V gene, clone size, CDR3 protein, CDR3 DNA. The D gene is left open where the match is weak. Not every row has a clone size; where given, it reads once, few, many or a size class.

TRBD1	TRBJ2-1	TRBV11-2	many	CASSLEATGGHEQFF	TGTGCCAGCAGCTTAGAGGCGACAGGGGGCCATGAGCAGTTCTTC
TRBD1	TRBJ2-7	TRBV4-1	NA	CASSQQDRAYEQYF	TGCGCCAGCAGCCAACAGGACAGGGCCTACGAGCAGTACTTC
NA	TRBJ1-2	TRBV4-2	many	CASSQDSTDYGYTF	TGTGCCAGCAGCCAAGATTCGACGGACTATGGCTACACCTTC
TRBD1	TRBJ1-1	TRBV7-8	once	CASSLQGVNEAFF	TGTGCCAGCAGCTTACAGGGGGTCAATGAAGCTTTCTTT
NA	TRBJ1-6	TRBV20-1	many	CSASRTYSPLHF	TGCAGTGCTAGTAGGACCTATTCACCCCTCCACTTT
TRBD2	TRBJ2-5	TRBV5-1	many	CASSLGPAGSQETQYF	TGCGCCAGCAGCTTGGGCCCAGCGGGAAGCCAAGAGACCCAGTACTTC
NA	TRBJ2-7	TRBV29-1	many	CSGGQGGFDQYF	TGCAGCGGAGGGCAAGGGGGTTTTGACCAGTACTTC
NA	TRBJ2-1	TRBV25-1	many	CASRPVGLYNEQFF	TGTGCCAGCAGGCCCGTGGGGCTTTACAATGAGCAGTTCTTC
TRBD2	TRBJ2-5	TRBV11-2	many	CASSLTTGLAGQETQYF	TGTGCCAGCAGCTTAACCACGGGACTAGCGGGCCAAGAGACCCAGTACTTC
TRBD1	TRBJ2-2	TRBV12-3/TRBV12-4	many	CASSSGQVTGELFF	TGTGCCAGCAGTTCCGGACAGGTCACCGGGGAGCTGTTTTTT
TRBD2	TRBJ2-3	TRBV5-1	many	CASSSTSVITDTQYF	TGCGCCAGCAGCTCAACTAGCGTTATTACAGATACGCAGTATTTT
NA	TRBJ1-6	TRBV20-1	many	CSARPRGPLHF	TGCAGTGCTAGACCCCGCGGACCCCTCCACTTT
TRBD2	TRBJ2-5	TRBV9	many	CASSVVEGVSGRAETQYF	TGTGCCAGCAGCGTAGTTGAAGGGGTTAGCGGGAGGGCCGAGACCCAGTACTTC
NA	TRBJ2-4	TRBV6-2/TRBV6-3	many	CASSFISGKGIQYF	TGTGCCAGCAGTTTCATCAGTGGGAAGGGGATTCAGTACTTC
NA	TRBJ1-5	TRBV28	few	CASISPGESNQPQHF	TGTGCCAGCATCTCCCCGGGCGAAAGCAATCAGCCCCAGCATTTT
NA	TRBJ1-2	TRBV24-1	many	CATSDSGGSSGYTF	TGTGCCACCAGTGATTCCGGGGGCTCGAGTGGCTACACCTTC
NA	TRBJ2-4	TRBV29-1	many	CSVDGGAKNIQYF	TGCAGCGTTGACGGGGGAGCCAAAAACATTCAGTACTTC
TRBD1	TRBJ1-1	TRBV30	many	CAWSSGTVNTEAFF	TGTGCCTGGAGTTCCGGGACAGTGAACACTGAAGCTTTCTTT
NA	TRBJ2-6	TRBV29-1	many	CSVGGSFSGANVLTF	TGCAGCGTCGGGGGATCATTCTCTGGGGCCAACGTCCTGACTTTC
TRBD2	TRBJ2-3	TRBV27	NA	CASSPSLPGLVTDTQYF	TGTGCCAGCAGTCCCTCACTTCCGGGACTAGTCACAGATACGCAGTATTTT
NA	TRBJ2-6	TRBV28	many	CASSLSNLLSGANVLTF	TGTGCCAGCAGTTTATCTAATTTGCTCTCTGGGGCCAACGTCCTGACTTTC
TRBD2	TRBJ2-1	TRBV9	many	CASSVSGGPYNEQFF	TGTGCCAGCAGCGTATCGGGGGGGCCCTACAATGAGCAGTTCTTC
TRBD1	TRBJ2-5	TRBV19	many	CASRAQGGQLKETQYF	TGTGCCAGTAGGGCACAGGGGGGCCAGCTTAAAGAGACCCAGTACTTC
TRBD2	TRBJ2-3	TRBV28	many	CASSRLAGAIDTQYF	TGTGCCAGCAGCCGACTAGCGGGAGCGATAGATACGCAGTATTTT
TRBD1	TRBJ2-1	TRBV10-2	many	CASTRQGGEQFF	TGCGCCAGCACCCGACAGGGGGGTGAGCAGTTCTTC
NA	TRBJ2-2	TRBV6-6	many	CASSDRTVNTGELFF	TGTGCCAGCAGCGACAGGACCGTAAACACCGGGGAGCTGTTTTTT
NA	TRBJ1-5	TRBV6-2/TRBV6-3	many	CASRPPGLYQPQHF	TGTGCCAGCAGGCCTCCGGGACTCTATCAGCCCCAGCATTTT
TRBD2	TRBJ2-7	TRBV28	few	CASSSGTSGGGQYF	TGTGCCAGCAGTTCCGGGACTAGCGGCGGGGGGCAGTACTTC
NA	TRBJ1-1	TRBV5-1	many	CASSLGGRNAFF	TGCGCCAGCAGCTTGGGGGGCAGGAATGCTTTCTTT
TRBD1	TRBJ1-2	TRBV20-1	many	CSAGGQGNYGYTF	TGCAGTGCAGGGGGACAGGGCAACTATGGCTACACCTTC
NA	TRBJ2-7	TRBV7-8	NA	CASSFFTGSSYEQYF	TGTGCCAGCAGCTTCTTTACAGGGAGTTCCTACGAGCAGTACTTC
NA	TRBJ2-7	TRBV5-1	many	CASSLAQASYEQYF	TGCGCCAGCAGCTTGGCCCAGGCCTCCTACGAGCAGTACTTC
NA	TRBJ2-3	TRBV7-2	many	CASSLALGSGVDTQYF	TGTGCCAGCAGCTTAGCGCTTGGGAGTGGGGTAGATACGCAGTATTTT
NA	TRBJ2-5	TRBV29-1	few	CSVVPRGAETQYF	TGCAGCGTTGTGCCTCGGGGTGCAGAGACCCAGTACTTC
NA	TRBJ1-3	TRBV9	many	CASSVAGLTGNTIYF	TGTGCCAGCAGCGTAGCGGGCCTTACTGGAAACACCATATATTTT
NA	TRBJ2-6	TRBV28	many	CASRKGSGANVLTF	TGTGCCAGTCGAAAGGGGTCTGGGGCCAACGTCCTGACTTTC
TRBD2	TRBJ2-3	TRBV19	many	CASSLGTSGLGGTDTQYF	TGTGCCAGTAGTTTGGGGACTAGCGGACTTGGAGGCACAGATACGCAGTATTTT
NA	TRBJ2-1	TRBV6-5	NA	CASKADSFSYNEQFF	TGTGCCAGCAAGGCGGACAGTTTTTCCTACAATGAGCAGTTCTTC
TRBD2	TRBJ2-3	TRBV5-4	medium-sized	CASSLSAGPTDTQYF	TGTGCCAGCAGCTTGTCAGCGGGACCCACAGATACGCAGTATTTT
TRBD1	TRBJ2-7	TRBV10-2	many	CASSEGTGISYEQYF	TGCGCCAGCAGTGAAGGGACAGGTATCTCCTACGAGCAGTACTTC
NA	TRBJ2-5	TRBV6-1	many	CASTLGRGGETQYF	TGTGCCAGCACGCTCGGCAGGGGGGGAGAGACCCAGTACTTC
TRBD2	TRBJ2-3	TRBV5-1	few	CASSRWVLAENTDTQYF	TGCGCCAGCAGCCGTTGGGTACTAGCGGAAAACACAGATACGCAGTATTTT
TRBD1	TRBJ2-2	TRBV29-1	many	CSVARQGANTGELFF	TGCAGCGTTGCCCGGCAGGGGGCGAACACCGGGGAGCTGTTTTTT
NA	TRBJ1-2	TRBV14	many	CASSQVKGSGYTF	TGTGCCAGCAGCCAAGTAAAGGGCAGCGGCTACACCTTC
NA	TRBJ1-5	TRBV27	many	CASTQYGGEGNQPQHF	TGTGCCAGCACTCAATATGGAGGGGAAGGCAATCAGCCCCAGCATTTT
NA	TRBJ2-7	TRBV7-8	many	CASSRATGSLNEQYF	TGTGCCAGCAGCCGTGCGACGGGATCTCTAAACGAGCAGTACTTC
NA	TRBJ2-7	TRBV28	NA	CASSSAWGGSSYEQYF	TGTGCCAGCAGTTCCGCATGGGGCGGCTCTTCTTACGAGCAGTACTTC
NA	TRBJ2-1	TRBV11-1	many	CASSLARGTFYNEQFF	TGTGCCAGCAGCTTAGCCAGGGGCACTTTCTACAATGAGCAGTTCTTC
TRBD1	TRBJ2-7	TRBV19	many	CATTRPGTAYEQYF	TGTGCCACCACTAGACCCGGGACAGCCTACGAGCAGTACTTC
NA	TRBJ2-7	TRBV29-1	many	CSVAGHRNYEQYF	TGCAGCGTTGCTGGACACCGGAACTACGAGCAGTACTTC
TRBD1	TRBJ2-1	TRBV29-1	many	CSADGRTGDEQFF	TGCAGCGCGGACGGGAGGACAGGGGATGAGCAGTTCTTC
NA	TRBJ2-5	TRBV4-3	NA	CASSQDSPGASQETQYF	TGCGCCAGCAGCCAAGATTCTCCAGGGGCGAGCCAAGAGACCCAGTACTTC
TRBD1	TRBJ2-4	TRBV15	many	CATSGLGTGLGNIQYF	TGTGCCACCAGCGGACTGGGGACAGGGCTTGGAAACATTCAGTACTTC
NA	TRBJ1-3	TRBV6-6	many	CASSLGGNTIYF	TGTGCCAGCAGCCTAGGTGGAAACACCATATATTTT
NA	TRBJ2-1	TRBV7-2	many	CASSNDRGRGQFF	TGTGCCAGCAGCAACGATCGGGGGCGAGGGCAGTTCTTC